The 8 T cell receptor beta chains below come from one sample, sequenced in a study of response to subunit inactivated influenza vaccine. TCRdb called the RT-PCR reads again in MiXCR, with one record for every CDR3 protein. The data hold around 760,000 distinct CDR3 sequences, with about 14% observed a single time. The source was PBMCs from blood, collected 14 days before vaccination. These receptors were collected from a man between 50 and 59 years old who received an inactivated influenza vaccine.

The gene calls are TRBV6-1 and TRBJ2-7, with TRBD1 matching over 7 bases. The J segment lost 2 bases and the V segment lost 8 bases, leaving 24 bases of the junction unmatched. The CDR3 has 19 residues. Germline lookup yields CDR1 MNHNS and CDR2 SASEGT. CDR3 coding DNA: TGTGCCAGCGGAGGAACACGGGACAGTGTTGTTACGTACACCTACGAGCAGTACTTC. This encodes CASGGTRDSVVTYTYEQYF.

This clonotype was detected a few times. The V call is TRBV7-2, the J call TRBJ2-5; TRBD1 matches at 8 bases. The CDR3 spans 16 residues. Germline V gene data show CDR1 as SGHTA and CDR2 as FQGNSA. The V gene end was trimmed by 3 bases and the J gene end by 2 bases; junction bases not matched to a gene: 8. CDR3 in amino acids: CASSFGQGAKQETQYF. The CDR3 DNA is TGTGCCAGCAGCTTCGGGCAGGGGGCTAAGCAAGAGACCCAGTACTTC.

The genes are TRBV4-3 and TRBJ2-1, with D possibly matching TRBD2 (5 bases). Looked up from germline, CDR1 is LGHNA and CDR2 is YSLEER. The CDR3 loop spans 16 amino acids. Trimming removed 0 bases from V and 0 bases from J, with 9 bases in between. The chain's CDR3 is CASSQDRGFSYNEQFF. The CDR3 DNA is TGCGCCAGCAGCCAAGACCGGGGTTTCTCCTACAATGAGCAGTTCTTC.

This clonotype was seen more than once but under ten times. The chain combines TRBV6-1 with TRBJ2-2; 8 nucleotides match TRBD1. Trimming cost V 5 bases and J 4 bases; bases outside gene matches: 6. The germline CDR1 and CDR2 sequences are MNHNS and SASEGT. This CDR3 comprises 15 residues. CDR3 residues: CASSKQGDLTGELFF. DNA of the CDR3: TGTGCCAGCAGTAAACAGGGGGACCTCACCGGGGAGCTGTTTTTT.

This rearrangement joins TRBV7-2 to TRBJ1-1; 7 bases map to TRBD1. Unmatched junction bases numbered 10, after V lost 4 bases and J lost 5 bases. Germline V lookup: CDR1 SGHTA, CDR2 FQGNSA. The CDR3 is 15 amino acids. CDR3 in DNA: TGTGCCAGCAGCTCGAGACAGGGAGGCCGAACTGAAGCTTTCTTT. It codes for CASSSRQGGRTEAFF.

The chain uses TRBV28 and TRBJ2-5, with TRBD2 as a possible D gene (7 bases). Germline values: CDR1 MDHEN, CDR2 SYDVKM. Trimming shortened V by 2 bases and J by 1 base, and 14 bases separated the two germline ends. CDR3 length equals 16 residues. This chain's CDR3 is CASSLARGALQETQYF. The CDR3 DNA reads TGTGCCAGCAGTTTAGCACGGGGGGCACTCCAAGAGACCCAGTACTTC.

The chain couples TRBV20-1 to TRBJ1-5, with TRBD1 as a possible D gene (6 bases). Looked up from germline, CDR1 is DFQATT and CDR2 is SNEGSKA (reference sequence). The V end lost 0 bases, the J end lost 7 bases, and 16 bases lay between the germline ends. The CDR3 is 15 residues long. The CDR3, as DNA: TGCAGTGCTAGAGATGGTAGGGGGGGACGACAGCCCCAGCATTTT. Translating gives CSARDGRGGRQPQHF.

This rearrangement joins TRBV6-1 to TRBJ2-2, with D possibly TRBD2 on 5 matching bases. The CDR3 runs to 16 residues. The V and J ends lost 7 bases and 3 bases respectively, with 18 bases between them. Germline CDR1 reads MNHNS; CDR2 reads SASEGT. Written as DNA, the CDR3 is TGTGCCAGCACCAAACATTCACGGGGAGACACCGGGGAGCTGTTTTTT. Encoded protein: CASTKHSRGDTGELFF.